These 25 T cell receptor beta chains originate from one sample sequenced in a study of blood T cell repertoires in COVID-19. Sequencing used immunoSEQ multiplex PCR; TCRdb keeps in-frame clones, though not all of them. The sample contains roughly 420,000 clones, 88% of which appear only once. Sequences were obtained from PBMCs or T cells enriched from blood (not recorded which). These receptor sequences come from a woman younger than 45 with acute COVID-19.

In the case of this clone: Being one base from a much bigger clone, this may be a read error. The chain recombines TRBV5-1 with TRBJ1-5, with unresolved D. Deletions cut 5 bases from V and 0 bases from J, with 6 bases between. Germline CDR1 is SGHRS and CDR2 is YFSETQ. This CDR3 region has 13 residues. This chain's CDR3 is CASSYYSNQPQHF. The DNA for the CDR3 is TGCGCCAGCAGTTATTATAGCAATCAGCCCCAGCATTTT.

CDR3 region: CASSLGQFANTGELFF. The CDR3 bases are TGCGCCAGCAGCTTGGGACAGTTCGCGAACACCGGGGAGCTGTTTTTT. The chain links TRBV5-1 to TRBJ2-2; perhaps TRBD1 as D (5 bases). The CDR3 spans 16 residues. The germline V gene encodes CDR1 SGHRS and CDR2 YFSETQ. Trimming stripped 0 bases from V and 0 bases from J, with 9 bases between.

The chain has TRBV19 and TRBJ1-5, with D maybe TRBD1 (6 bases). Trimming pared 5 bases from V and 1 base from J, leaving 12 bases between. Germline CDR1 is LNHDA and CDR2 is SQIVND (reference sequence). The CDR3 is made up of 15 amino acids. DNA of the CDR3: TGTGCCAGTAGTCGACCGGGACACAGCAATCAGCCCCAGCATTTT. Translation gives CASSRPGHSNQPQHF.

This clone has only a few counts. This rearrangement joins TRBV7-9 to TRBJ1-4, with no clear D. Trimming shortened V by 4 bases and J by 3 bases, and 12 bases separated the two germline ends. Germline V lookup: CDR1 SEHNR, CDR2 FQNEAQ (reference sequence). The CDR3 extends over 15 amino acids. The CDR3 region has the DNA TGTGCCAGCAGCTCGACGATCACAGCTAATGAAAAACTGTTTTTT. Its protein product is CASSSTITANEKLFF.

The CDR3 sequence is CASSSNPGQGLYAYEQYF. CDR3 nucleotides: TGTGCCAGCAGCTCTAATCCGGGACAGGGGTTGTATGCCTACGAGCAGTACTTC. The chain joins TRBV9 to TRBJ2-7; the match to TRBD1 covers 10 bases. The germline V gene encodes CDR1 SGDLS and CDR2 YYNGEE. This CDR3 contains 18 residues. The junction had 15 bases not matched to a gene; V was cut back by 4 bases and J by 2 bases. Variable domain in full (rest from reference TRBV9 and TRBJ2-7): DSGVTQTPKHLITATGQRVTLRCSPRSGDLSVYWYQQSLDQGLQFLIQYYNGEERAKGNILERFSAQQFPDLHSELNLSSLELGDSALYFCASSSNPGQGLYAYEQYFGPGTRLTVT.

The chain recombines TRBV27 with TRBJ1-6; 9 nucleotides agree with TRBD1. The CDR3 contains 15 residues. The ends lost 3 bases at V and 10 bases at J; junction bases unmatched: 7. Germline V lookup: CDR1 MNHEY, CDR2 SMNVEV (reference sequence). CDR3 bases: TGTGCCAGCAGTTTCGAAGGGACAGGGTACTCACCCCTCCACTTT. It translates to CASSFEGTGYSPLHF.

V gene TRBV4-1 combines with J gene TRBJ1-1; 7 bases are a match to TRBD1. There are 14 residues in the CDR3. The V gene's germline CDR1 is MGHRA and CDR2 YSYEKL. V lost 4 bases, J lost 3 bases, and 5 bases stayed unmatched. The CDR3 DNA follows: TGCGCCAGCAGCCTACAGGGGTTCGACACTGAAGCTTTCTTT. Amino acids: CASSLQGFDTEAFF.

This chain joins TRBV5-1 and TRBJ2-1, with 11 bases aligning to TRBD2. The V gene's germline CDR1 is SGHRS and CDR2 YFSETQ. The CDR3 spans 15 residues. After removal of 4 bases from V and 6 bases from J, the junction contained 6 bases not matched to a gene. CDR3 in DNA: TGCGCCAGCAGCGCCCTAGCGGGAGGCAGCAATGAGCAGTTCTTC. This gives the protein CASSALAGGSNEQFF.

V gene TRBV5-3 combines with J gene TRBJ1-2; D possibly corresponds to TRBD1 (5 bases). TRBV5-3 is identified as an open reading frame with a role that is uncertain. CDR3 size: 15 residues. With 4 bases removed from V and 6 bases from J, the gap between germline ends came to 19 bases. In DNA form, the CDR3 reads TGTGCCAGAAGCGACGACTCTGACAGATTTAATGGCTACACCTTC. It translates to CARSDDSDRFNGYTF.

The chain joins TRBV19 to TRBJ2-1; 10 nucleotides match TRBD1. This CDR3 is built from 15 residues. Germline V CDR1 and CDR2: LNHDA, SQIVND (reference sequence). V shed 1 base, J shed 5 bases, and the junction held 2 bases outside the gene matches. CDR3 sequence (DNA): TGTGCCAGTAGTATAGGACAGGGGGCAAACAATGAGCAGTTCTTC. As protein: CASSIGQGANNEQFF.

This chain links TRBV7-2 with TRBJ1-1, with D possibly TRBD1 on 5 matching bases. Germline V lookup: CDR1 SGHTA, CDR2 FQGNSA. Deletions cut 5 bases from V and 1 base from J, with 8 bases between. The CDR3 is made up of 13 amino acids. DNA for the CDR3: TGTGCCAGCAGCATCGGGGGGAACACTGAAGCTTTCTTT. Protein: CASSIGGNTEAFF.

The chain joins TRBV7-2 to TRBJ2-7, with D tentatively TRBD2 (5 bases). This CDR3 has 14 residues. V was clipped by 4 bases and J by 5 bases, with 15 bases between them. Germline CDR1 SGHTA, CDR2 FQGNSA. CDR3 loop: CASSSSPLAHEQYF. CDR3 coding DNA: TGTGCCAGCAGCTCTTCACCCTTAGCGCACGAGCAGTACTTC.

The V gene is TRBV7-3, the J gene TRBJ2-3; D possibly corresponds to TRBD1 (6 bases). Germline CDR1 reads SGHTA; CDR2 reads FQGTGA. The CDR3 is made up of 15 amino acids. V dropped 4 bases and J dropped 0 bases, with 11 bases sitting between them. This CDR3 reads CASSSRGASTDTQYF. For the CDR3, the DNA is TGTGCCAGCAGCTCCAGGGGTGCTAGCACAGATACGCAGTATTTT. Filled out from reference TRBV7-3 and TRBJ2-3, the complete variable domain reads GAGVSQTPSNKVTEKGKYVELRCDPISGHTALYWYRQSLGQGPEFLIYFQGTGAADDSGLPNDRFFAVRPEGSVSTLKIQRTERGDSAVYLCASSSRGASTDTQYFGPGTRLTVL.

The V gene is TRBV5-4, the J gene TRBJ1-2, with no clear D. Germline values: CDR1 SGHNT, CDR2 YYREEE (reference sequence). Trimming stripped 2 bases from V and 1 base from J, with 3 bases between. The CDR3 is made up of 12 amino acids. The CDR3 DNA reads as TGTGCCAGCAGCTTCAATAACTATGGCTACACCTTC. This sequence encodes CASSFNNYGYTF.

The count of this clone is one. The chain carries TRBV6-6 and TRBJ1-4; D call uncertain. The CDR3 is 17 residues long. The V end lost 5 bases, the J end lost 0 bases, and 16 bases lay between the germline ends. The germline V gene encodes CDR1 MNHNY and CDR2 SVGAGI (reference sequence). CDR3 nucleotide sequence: TGTGCCAGCAGTCAGGACGGGAGAGGCGCAACTAATGAAAAACTGTTTTTT. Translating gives CASSQDGRGATNEKLFF.

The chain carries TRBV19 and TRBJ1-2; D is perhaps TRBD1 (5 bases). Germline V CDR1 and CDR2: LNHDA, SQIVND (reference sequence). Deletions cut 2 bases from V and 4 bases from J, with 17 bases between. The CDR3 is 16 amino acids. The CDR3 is CASSIPGRGRGYGYTF. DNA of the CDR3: TGTGCCAGTAGTATACCAGGACGCGGGAGGGGCTATGGCTACACCTTC.

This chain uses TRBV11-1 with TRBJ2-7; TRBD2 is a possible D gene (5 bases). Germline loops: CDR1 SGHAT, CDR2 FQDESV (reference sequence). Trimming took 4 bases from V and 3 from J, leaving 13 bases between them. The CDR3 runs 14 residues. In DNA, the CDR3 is TGTGCCAGCAGCTCCGGACGGGGTCGCTACGAGCAGTACTTC. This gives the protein CASSSGRGRYEQYF.

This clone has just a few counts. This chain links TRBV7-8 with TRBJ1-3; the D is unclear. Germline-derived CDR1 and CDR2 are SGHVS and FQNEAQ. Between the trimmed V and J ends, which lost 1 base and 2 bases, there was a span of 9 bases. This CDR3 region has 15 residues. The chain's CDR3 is CASSLGSQTGNTIYF. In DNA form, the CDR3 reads TGTGCCAGCAGCTTAGGCTCGCAGACTGGAAACACCATATATTTT.

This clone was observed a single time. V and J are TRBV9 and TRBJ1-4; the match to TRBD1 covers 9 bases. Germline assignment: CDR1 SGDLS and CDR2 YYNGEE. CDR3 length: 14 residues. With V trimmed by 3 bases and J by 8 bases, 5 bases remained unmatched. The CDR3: CASSAPGQGEKLFF. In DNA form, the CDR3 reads TGTGCCAGCAGCGCCCCGGGACAGGGAGAAAAACTGTTTTTT.

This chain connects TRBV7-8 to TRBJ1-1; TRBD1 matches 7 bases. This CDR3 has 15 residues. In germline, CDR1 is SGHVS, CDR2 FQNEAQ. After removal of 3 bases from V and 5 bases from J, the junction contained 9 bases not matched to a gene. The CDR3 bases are TGTGCCAGCAGCTTGGGTGACAGGGTTAATACTGAAGCTTTCTTT. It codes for CASSLGDRVNTEAFF.

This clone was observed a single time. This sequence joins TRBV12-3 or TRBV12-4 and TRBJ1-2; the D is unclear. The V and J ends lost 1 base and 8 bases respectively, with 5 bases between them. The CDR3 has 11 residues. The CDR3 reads CASSLVGGYTF. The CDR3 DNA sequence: TGTGCCAGCAGTTTAGTGGGCGGCTACACCTTC.

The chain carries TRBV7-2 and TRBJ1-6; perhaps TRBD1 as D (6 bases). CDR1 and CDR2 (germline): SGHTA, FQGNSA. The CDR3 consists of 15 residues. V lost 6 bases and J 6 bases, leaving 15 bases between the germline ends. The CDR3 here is CASSPGGGRNSPLHF. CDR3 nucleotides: TGTGCCAGCAGTCCGGGGGGCGGTCGTAATTCACCCCTCCACTTT.

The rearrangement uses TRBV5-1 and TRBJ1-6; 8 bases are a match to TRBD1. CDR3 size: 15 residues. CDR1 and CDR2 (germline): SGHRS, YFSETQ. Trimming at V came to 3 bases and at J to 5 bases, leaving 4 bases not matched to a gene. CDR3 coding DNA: TGCGCCAGCAGCTCACAGGGGGGTGATAATTCACCCCTCCACTTT. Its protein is CASSSQGGDNSPLHF.

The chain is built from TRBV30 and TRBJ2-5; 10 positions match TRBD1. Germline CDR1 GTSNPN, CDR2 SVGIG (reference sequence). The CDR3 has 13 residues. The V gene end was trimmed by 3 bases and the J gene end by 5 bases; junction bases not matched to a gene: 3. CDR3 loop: CAWSPGQGETQYF. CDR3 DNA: TGTGCCTGGAGCCCGGGACAGGGGGAGACCCAGTACTTC.

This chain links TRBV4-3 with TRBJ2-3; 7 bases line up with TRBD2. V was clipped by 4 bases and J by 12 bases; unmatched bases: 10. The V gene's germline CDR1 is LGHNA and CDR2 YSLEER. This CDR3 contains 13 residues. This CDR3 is CASSPTLAVYQYF. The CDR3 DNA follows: TGCGCCAGCAGCCCCACCCTAGCGGTATATCAGTATTTT.